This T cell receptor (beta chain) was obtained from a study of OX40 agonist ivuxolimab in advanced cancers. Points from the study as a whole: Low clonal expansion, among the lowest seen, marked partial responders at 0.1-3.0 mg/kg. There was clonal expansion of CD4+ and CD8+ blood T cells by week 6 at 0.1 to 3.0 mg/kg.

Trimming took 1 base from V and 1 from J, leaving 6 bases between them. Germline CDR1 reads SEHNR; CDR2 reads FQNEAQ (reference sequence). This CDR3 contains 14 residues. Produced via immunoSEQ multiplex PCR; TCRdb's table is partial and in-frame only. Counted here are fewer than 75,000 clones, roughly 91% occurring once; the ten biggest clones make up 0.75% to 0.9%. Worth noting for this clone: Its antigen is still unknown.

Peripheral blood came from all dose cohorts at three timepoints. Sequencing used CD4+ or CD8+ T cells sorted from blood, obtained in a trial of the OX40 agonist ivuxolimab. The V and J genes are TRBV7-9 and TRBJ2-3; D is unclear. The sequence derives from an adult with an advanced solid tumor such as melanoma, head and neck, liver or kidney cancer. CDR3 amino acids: CASSLGVGTDTQYF. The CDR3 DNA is TGTGCCAGCAGCTTAGGGGTGGGCACAGATACGCAGTATTTT.